Included here is one T cell receptor beta chain sequence, with context. Its antigen is still unknown. Attachment of unique molecular identifiers to individual cDNA molecules was performed. From the 5' RACE reads, TCRdb called clonotypes with MiXCR, one entry per CDR3 protein. The sample records 88,000 or so distinct CDR3 sequences, about 16% being singletons. This sample is part of a study of early T cells in non-severe SARS-CoV-2 infection. Study-level background: RNA in bulk from unsorted whole blood was sequenced, and chains were unpaired.

General study findings and limits: A preference for anti-spike CD8 responses marked VDJdb matching, which missed private and CD4 specificities.

Looked up from germline, CDR1 is MNHEY and CDR2 is SVGAGI. V shed 7 bases and J 7 bases; nucleotides not matched to a gene: 11. The CDR3 consists of 16 residues. The sequencing sample was made of whole blood. The chain carries TRBV6-5 and TRBJ2-1; 12 bases line up with TRBD2. The sequence was collected from an adult who was a healthcare worker with PCR-confirmed SARS-CoV-2 infection or an uninfected control (not recorded which). The CDR3 DNA sequence: TGTGCCAGCAACCCTACGACTAGCGGGAGTAGGAATGAGCAGTTCTTC. Amino acid sequence: CASNPTTSGSRNEQFF.